This T cell receptor beta chain was sequenced for a study of T-cell memory formation after mild COVID-19. Findings and caveats of the study: That cross-reactive memory joined was suggested by some responding clones appearing in pre-infection memory. Mainly in CM and EM were contracting CD4+ clones; CD8+ were in EMRA.

Barcoded TCR alpha and TCR beta cDNA libraries with UMIs came from 5'RACE using constant-segment primers. Each CDR3 protein gets one entry after TCRdb re-called the 5' RACE reads with MiXCR. The sample lists 92,000 or so distinct CDR3 sequences, more than 10% seen once, with 27% in the top ten. The ends were cut back, 8 bases at V and 6 bases at J, with 14 bases in the middle. CDR1 MNHEY and CDR2 SVGAGI come from the germline V gene. This CDR3 spans 12 amino acids. In the case of this clonotype: The antigen remains unidentified. A much larger clone sits a single nucleotide away, making a read error possible.

The source of this sequence is an adult woman who had mild COVID-19 (a few samples of this study predate the infection). Cell type and time point are not known. This chain uses TRBV6-5 with TRBJ2-7; TRBD1 is a possible D gene (6 bases). Sequenced material: PBMCs or a T cell subset sorted from them (not recorded which). CDR3 region: CASGRGSGEQYF. DNA of the CDR3: TGTGCCAGCGGTAGGGGGTCAGGCGAGCAGTACTTC.